The TCR beta chain under discussion was sequenced for a study of CD8+CD57+ T cells in acquired aplastic anemia. Patients chosen for sequencing had shown CD8+CD57+ cell expansion by flow cytometry. Each patient had severe acquired aplastic anemia. Patient blood was sampled before any therapy had been received. CDR3 size: 14 residues. Trimming took 11 bases from V and 9 from J; bases not matched to a gene: 13. CDR1 ENHRY and CDR2 SYGVKD come from the germline V gene. Whole-study findings and limits: Patients had fewer than 35 CD8+ CDR3 sequences in common with controls (the shared set). Patients did not significantly differ from controls in CD8+ Simpson's diversity.

On this clonotype itself: The antigen remains undetermined.

Researchers used genomic DNA as the template to profile TCR beta VDJ and CDR3. TCRdb independently ran MiXCR on the reads; one entry per CDR3 protein. The data hold about 98,000 distinct CDR3 sequences, with around two thirds observed a single time. Sequenced sample: sorted CD4+, CD8+, or CD8+CD57+ T cells (not recorded which) from PBMCs. This clonotype originated in a human donor with aplastic anemia. The J gene is TRBJ2-1, the V gene TRBV10-3; 10 bases line up with TRBD2. The CDR3 protein is CAARAGTSVVEQFF. DNA of the CDR3: TGTGCCGCCAGGGCCGGGACTAGCGTCGTTGAGCAGTTCTTC.